This T cell receptor (beta chain) was obtained from a study of persistence of HIV-infected CD4 T cells. The libraries were made with immunoSEQ version 4 in survey mode. TCRdb keeps only in-frame clones here, not all; method: immunoSEQ multiplex PCR. Here the sample spans 30,000 to 45,000 clones, 75% to 90% being singletons. CDR1 is MNHNS, CDR2 SASEGT, per germline. This CDR3 is 13 amino acids long. V was shortened by 1 base and J by 5 bases, with 8 bases between the two germline ends. As regards this clone: Its antigen is unknown.

Stimulation used around 10 ug/mL lysate from CMV-infected fibroblasts. CD40L-negative CD69-negative CD45RO-high memory CD4+ T cells were sorted as populations depleted of antigen-responding cells. The sequence derives from an adult man with HIV who was CMV-seropositive. The sample was CD4+ T cells sorted from PBMCs after approximately 19-hour stimulation, taken from a patient who received antiretroviral therapy. The rearrangement joins TRBV6-1 to TRBJ1-1; D not resolved. The CDR3 nucleotides read TGTGCCAGCAGTGAAGGTGTCGGGACTGAAGCTTTCTTT. Its protein is CASSEGVGTEAFF.